Included here is one TCR beta chain sequence, with context. Its antigen is undetermined. This sample stems from a study of graft-versus-host responses after intestinal transplantation. On the study more broadly: Recipients had transplants, and these were multivisceral, liver-intestinal, or isolated intestinal. Every transplant recipient was induced with anti-thymocyte globulin, then maintained on tacrolimus and steroids for 2 to 3 years.

Sequencing was performed with immunoSEQ multiplex PCR; in TCRdb, only in-frame clones are kept and a portion is missing. The top ten clones hold roughly 3.5% of a sample with more than 100,000 clones, approximately 96% of them seen once. CDR3 size: 15 residues. The genes are TRBV12-2 and TRBJ2-1; the listed D gene, TRBD2, was not tested against the DNA. TRBV12-2 is marked as a pseudogene. Sequenced here: unstimulated CD8+ T cells sorted from spleen or lymph node cells, sampled before intestinal transplant. The clonotype comes from a human donor who received an intestinal transplant. CDR3 loop: CASRPRLRTYNEQFF. The CDR3 coding sequence is TGTGCAAGTCGCCCGAGATTGAGAACCTACAATGAGCAGTTCTTC.